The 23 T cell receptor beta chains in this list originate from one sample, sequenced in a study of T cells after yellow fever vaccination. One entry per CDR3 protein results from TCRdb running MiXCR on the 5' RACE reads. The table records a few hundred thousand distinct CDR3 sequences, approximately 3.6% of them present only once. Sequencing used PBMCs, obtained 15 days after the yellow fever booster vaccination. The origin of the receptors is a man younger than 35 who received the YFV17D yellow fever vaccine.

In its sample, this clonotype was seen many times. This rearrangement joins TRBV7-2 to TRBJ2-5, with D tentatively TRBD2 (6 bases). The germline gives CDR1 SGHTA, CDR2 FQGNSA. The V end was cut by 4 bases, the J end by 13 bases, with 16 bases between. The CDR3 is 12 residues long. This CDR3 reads CASSSRGESRYF. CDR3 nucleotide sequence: TGTGCCAGCAGCTCCCGCGGGGAATCTCGGTACTTC.

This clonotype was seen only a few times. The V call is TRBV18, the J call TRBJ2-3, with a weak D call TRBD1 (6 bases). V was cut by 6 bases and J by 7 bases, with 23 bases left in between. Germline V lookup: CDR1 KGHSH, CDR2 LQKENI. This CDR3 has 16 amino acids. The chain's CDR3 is CASSPKQGMERNTQYF. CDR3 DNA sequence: TGTGCCAGCTCGCCGAAACAGGGTATGGAGCGGAATACGCAGTATTTT.

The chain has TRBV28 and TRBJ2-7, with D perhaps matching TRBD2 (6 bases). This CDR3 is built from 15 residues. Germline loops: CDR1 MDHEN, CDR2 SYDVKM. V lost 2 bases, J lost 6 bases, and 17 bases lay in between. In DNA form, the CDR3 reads TGTGCCAGCAGTTTAAGTGGTGTCGGAGGGGCCGAGCAGTACGTC. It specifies CASSLSGVGGAEQYV.

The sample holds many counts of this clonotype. The CDR3 DNA reads TGCAGTGCGTGGACAGCTAGCAATCAGCCCCAGCATTTT. It is translated as CSAWTASNQPQHF. The rearrangement links TRBV20-1 to TRBJ1-5, with a weak D call TRBD1 (6 bases). CDR1 is DFQATT and CDR2 is SNEGSKA in the germline V gene (reference sequence). The germline V and J ends were trimmed by 6 bases and 0 bases, with 9 bases remaining between them. This CDR3 comprises 13 residues.

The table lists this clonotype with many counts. CDR3 sequence (DNA): TGTGCCAGCAGCGTAGGTTGGGATACCGGGGAGCTGTTTTTT. This translates into CASSVGWDTGELFF. The chain combines TRBV9 with TRBJ2-2; D not certain. The V end was cut by 0 bases, the J end by 5 bases, with 8 bases between. The CDR3 extends over 14 amino acids. Germline CDR1 reads SGDLS; CDR2 reads YYNGEE.

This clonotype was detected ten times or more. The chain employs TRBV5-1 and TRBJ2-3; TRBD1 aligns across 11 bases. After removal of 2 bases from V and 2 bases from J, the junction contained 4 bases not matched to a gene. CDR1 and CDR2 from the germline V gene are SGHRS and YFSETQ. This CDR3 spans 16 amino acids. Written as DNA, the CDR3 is TGCGCCAGCAGCTTCCGCGGACAGGGGGCCACAGATACGCAGTATTTT. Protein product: CASSFRGQGATDTQYF.

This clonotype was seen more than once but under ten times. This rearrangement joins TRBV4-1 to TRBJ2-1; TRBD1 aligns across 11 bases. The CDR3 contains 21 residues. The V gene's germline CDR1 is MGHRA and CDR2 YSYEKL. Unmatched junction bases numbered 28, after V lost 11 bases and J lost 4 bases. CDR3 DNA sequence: TGCGCCGTCAGAGGGACAGGGGGTTCGGGCACCGCCCAGAGTACGTACAATGAGCAGTTCTTC. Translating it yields CAVRGTGGSGTAQSTYNEQFF.

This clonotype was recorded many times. Here the CDR3 reads CASSPDGSTDTQYF. CDR3 nucleotides: TGCGCCAGCAGCCCGGACGGAAGCACAGATACGCAGTATTTT. The chain is built from TRBV5-1 and TRBJ2-3; D not resolved. This CDR3 spans 14 amino acids. The V gene's germline CDR1 is SGHRS and CDR2 YFSETQ. V lost 4 bases and J lost 0, with 9 bases in between.

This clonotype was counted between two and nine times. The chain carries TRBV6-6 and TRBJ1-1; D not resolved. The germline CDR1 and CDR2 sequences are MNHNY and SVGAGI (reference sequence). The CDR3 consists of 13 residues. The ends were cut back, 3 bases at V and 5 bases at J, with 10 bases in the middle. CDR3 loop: CASSYLSGTEAFF. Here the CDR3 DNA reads TGTGCCAGCAGTTATCTCAGTGGTACTGAAGCTTTCTTT.

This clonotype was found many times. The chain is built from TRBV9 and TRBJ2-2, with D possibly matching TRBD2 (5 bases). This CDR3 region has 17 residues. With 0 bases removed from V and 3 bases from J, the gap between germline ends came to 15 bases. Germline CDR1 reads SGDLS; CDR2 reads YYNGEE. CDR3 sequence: CASSVEYRGGYTGELFF. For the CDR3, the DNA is TGTGCCAGCAGCGTAGAATACCGGGGTGGATACACCGGGGAGCTGTTTTTT.

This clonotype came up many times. The CDR3 protein is CASSLGGVGEAFF. DNA of the CDR3: TGTGCCAGCAGCTTAGGAGGGGTAGGTGAAGCTTTCTTT. The rearrangement uses TRBV7-9 and TRBJ1-1, with D possibly matching TRBD1 (5 bases). This CDR3 region has 13 residues. V was shortened by 1 base and J by 7 bases, with 10 bases between the two germline ends. CDR1 SEHNR and CDR2 FQNEAQ come from the germline V gene (reference sequence).

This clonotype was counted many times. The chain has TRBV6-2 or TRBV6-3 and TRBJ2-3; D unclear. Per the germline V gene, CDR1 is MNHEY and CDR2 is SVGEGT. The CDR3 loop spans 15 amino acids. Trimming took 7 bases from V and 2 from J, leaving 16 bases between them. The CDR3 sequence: CASTLSDRPTDTQYF. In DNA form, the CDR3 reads TGTGCCAGCACCCTCTCGGACCGACCCACAGATACGCAGTATTTT.

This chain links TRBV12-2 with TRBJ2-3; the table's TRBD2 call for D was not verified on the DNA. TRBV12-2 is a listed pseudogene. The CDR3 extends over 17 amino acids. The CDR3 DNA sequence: TGTGCAAGTCGCTTAGCTACTAGCGGGGGAGGCACAGATACGCAGTATTTT. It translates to CASRLATSGGGTDTQYF.

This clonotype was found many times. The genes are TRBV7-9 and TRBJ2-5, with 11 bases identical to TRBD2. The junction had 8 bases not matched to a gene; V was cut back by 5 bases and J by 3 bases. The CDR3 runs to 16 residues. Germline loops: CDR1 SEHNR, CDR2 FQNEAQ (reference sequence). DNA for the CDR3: TGTGCCAGCAGCCCCGCACTTAGCGGGGGGGAAGAGACCCAGTACTTC. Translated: CASSPALSGGEETQYF.

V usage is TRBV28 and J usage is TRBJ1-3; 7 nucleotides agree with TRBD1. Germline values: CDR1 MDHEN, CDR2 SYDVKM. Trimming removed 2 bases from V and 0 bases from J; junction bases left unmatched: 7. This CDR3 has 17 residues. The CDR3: CASSLPTGPSSGNTIYF. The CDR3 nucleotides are TGTGCCAGCAGTTTACCGACAGGGCCGAGCTCTGGAAACACCATATATTTT.

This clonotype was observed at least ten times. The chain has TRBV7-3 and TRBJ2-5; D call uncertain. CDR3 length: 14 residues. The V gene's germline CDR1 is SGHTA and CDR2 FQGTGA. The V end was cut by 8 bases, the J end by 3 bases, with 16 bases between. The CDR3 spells CASPSRTRKETQYF. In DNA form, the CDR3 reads TGTGCCAGCCCATCCCGGACCCGTAAAGAGACCCAGTACTTC. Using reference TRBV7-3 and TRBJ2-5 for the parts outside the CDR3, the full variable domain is GAGVSQTPSNKVTEKGKYVELRCDPISGHTALYWYRQSLGQGPEFLIYFQGTGAADDSGLPNDRFFAVRPEGSVSTLKIQRTERGDSAVYLCASPSRTRKETQYFGPGTRLLVL.

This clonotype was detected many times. The CDR3 DNA follows: TGTGCCAGCAGCCAAGATGGGGCAGGGTGGACTGAAGCTTTCTTT. Protein sequence: CASSQDGAGWTEAFF. The V gene is TRBV14, the J gene TRBJ1-1; D may be TRBD1 (5 bases). The CDR3 extends over 15 amino acids. V was pared by 0 bases and J by 5 bases, with 13 bases between. Germline lookup yields CDR1 SGHDN and CDR2 FVKESK.

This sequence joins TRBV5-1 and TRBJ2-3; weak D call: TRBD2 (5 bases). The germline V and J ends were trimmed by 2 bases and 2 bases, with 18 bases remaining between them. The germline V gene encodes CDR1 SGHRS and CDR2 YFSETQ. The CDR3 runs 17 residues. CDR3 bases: TGCGCCAGCAGCTTACGGGGAAGGTGGTTGGCCACAGATACGCAGTATTTT. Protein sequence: CASSLRGRWLATDTQYF.

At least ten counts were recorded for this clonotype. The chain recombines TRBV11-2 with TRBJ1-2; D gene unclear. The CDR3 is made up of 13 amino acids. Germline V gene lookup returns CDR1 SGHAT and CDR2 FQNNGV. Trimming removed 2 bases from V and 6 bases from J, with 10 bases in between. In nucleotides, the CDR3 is TGTGCCAGCAGCTTATATGGGGTCGATGGCTACACCTTC. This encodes CASSLYGVDGYTF. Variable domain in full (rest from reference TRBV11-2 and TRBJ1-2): EAGVAQSPRYKIIEKRQSVAFWCNPISGHATLYWYQQILGQGPKLLIQFQNNGVVDDSQLPKDRFSAERLKGVDSTLKIQPAKLEDSAVYLCASSLYGVDGYTFGSGTRLTVV.

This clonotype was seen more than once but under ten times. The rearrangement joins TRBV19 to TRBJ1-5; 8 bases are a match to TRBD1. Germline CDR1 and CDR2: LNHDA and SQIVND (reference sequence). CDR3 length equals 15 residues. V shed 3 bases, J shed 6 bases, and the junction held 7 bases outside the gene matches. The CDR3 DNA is TGTGCCAGTAGTATGGGCCCAGGGGGCGGTCAGCCCCAGCATTTT. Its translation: CASSMGPGGGQPQHF.

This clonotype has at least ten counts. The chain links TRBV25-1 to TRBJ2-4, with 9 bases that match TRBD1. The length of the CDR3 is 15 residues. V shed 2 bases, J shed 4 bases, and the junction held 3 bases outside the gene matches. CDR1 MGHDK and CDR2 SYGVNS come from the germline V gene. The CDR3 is CASSEAGTGKNIQYF. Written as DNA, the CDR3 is TGTGCCAGCAGTGAAGCCGGGACAGGGAAAAACATTCAGTACTTC. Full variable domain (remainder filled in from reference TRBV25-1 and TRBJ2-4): EADIYQTPRYLVIGTGKKITLECSQTMGHDKMYWYQQDPGMELHLIHYSYGVNSTEKGDLSSESTVSRIRTEHFPLTLESARPSHTSQYLCASSEAGTGKNIQYFGAGTRLSVL.

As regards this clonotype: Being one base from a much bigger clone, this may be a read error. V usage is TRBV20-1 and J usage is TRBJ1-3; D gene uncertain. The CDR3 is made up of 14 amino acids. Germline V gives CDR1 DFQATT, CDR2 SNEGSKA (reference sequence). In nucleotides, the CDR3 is TGCTGTGCTAGGACCGTCCTCTCTGGAAACACCATATATTTT. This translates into CCARTVLSGNTIYF.

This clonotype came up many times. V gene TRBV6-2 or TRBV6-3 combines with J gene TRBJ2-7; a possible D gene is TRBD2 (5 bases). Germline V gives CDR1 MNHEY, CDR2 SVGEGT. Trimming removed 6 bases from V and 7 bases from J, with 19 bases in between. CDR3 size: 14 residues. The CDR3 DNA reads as TGTGCCAGCAGCCGCCCCGGACTTTCGAGGGAGCAGTACGTC. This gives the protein CASSRPGLSREQYV.